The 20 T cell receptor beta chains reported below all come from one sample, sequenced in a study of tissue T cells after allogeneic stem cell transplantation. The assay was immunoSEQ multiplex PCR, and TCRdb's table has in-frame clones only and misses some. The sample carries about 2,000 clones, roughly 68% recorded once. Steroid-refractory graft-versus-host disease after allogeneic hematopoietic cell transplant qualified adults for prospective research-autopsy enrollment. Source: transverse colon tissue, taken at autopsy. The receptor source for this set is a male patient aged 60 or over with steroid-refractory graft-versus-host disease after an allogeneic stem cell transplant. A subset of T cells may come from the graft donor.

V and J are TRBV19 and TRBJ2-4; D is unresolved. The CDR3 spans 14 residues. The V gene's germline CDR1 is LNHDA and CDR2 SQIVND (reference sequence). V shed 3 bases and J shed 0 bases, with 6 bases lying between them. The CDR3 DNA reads TGTGCCAGTAGTATTAGTTCAGCCAAAAACATTCAGTACTTC. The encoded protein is CASSISSAKNIQYF.

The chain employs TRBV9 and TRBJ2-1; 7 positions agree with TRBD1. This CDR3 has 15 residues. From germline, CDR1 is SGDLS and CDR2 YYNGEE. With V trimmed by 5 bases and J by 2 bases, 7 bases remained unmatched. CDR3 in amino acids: CASSIDRAPYNEQFF. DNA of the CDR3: TGTGCCAGCAGTATAGACAGGGCCCCCTACAATGAGCAGTTCTTC.

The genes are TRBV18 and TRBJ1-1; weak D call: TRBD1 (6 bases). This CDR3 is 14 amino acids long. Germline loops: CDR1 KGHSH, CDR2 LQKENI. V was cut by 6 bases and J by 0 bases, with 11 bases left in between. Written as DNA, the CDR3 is TGTGCCAGCTCCCAGCGGGGGCTGAACACTGAAGCTTTCTTT. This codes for CASSQRGLNTEAFF.

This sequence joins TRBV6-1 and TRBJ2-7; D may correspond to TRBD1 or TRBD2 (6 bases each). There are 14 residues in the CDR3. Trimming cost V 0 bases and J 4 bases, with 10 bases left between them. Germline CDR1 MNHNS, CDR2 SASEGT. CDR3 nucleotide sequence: TGTGCCAGCAGTGAAGCGGGGGGCGAATACGAGCAGTACTTC. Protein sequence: CASSEAGGEYEQYF.

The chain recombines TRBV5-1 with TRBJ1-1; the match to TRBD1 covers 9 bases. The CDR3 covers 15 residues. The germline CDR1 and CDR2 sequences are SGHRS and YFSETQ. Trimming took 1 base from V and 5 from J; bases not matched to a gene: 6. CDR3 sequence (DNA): TGCGCCAGCAGCTTGTTTCTGGACAGGGGTACTGAAGCTTTCTTT. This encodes CASSLFLDRGTEAFF.

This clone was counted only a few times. The DNA of the CDR3 is TGTGCCAGCAGCCGGGCCGGAGCAGGATACACTGAAGCTTTCTTT. This codes for CASSRAGAGYTEAFF. V is TRBV3-1 (or the pseudogene TRBV3-2) and J is TRBJ1-1; no firm D call. V lost 4 bases, J lost 3 bases, and 15 bases lay in between. Germline V gene lookup returns CDR1 LGHDT and CDR2 YNNKEL (reference sequence). The CDR3 extends over 15 amino acids.

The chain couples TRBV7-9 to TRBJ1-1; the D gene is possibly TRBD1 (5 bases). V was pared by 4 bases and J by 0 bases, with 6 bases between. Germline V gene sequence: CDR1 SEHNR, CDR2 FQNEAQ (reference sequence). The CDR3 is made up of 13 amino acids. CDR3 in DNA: TGTGCCAGCAGCTCGACAGTGAACACTGAAGCTTTCTTT. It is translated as CASSSTVNTEAFF. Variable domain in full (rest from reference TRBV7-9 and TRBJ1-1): DTGVSQNPRHKITKRGQNVTFRCDPISEHNRLYWYRQTLGQGPEFLTYFQNEAQLEKSRLLSDRFSAERPKGSFSTLEIQRTEQGDSAMYLCASSSTVNTEAFFGQGTRLTVV.

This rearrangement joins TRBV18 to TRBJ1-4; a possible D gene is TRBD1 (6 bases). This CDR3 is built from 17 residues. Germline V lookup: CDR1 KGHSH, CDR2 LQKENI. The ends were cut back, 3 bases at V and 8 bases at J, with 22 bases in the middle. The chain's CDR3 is CASSPTAGAGENEKLFF. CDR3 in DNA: TGTGCCAGCTCACCGACGGCCGGGGCAGGGGAGAACGAAAAACTGTTTTTT.

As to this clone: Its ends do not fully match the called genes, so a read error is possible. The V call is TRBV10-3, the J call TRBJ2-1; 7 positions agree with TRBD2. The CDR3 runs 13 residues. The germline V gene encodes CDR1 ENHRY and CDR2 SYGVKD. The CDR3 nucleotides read TGTGCCGTCAGCGGGGACTCCTACAATGAGCAGTTCTTC. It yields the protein CAVSGDSYNEQFF.

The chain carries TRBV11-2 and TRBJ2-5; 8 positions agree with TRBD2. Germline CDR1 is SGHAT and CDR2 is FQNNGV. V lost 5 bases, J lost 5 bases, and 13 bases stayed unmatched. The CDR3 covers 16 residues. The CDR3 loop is CASSLPGGGYGETQYF. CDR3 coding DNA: TGTGCCAGCAGCCTACCTGGCGGGGGGTATGGGGAGACCCAGTACTTC.

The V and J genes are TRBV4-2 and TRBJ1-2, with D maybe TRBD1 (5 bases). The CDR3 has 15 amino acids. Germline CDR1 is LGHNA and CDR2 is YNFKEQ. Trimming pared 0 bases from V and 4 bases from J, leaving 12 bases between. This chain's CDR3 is CASSQEGTEGYGYTF. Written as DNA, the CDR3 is TGTGCCAGCAGCCAAGAAGGGACGGAGGGCTATGGCTACACCTTC.

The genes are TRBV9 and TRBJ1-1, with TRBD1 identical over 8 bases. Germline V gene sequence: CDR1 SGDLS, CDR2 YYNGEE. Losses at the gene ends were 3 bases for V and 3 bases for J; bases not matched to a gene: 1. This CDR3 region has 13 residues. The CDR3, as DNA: TGTGCCAGCAGCGCGGGACAGGACACTGAAGCTTTCTTT. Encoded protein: CASSAGQDTEAFF.

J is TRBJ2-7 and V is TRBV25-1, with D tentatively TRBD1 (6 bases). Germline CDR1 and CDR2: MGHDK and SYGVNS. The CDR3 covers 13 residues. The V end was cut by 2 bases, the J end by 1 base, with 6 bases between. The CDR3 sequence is CASSERGSYEQYF. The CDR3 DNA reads TGTGCCAGCAGTGAAAGGGGGTCCTACGAGCAGTACTTC.

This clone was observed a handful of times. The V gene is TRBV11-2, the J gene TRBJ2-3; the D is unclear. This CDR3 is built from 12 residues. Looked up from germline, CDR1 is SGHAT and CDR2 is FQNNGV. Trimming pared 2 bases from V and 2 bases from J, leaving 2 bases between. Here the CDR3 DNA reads TGTGCCAGCAGCTTAAACACAGATACGCAGTATTTT. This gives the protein CASSLNTDTQYF.

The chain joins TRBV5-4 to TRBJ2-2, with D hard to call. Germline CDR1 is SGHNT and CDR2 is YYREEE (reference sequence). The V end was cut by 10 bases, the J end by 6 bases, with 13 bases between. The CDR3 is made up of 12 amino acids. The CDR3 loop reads CAQEMVSGELFF. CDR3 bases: TGTGCCCAGGAAATGGTGTCCGGGGAGCTGTTTTTT. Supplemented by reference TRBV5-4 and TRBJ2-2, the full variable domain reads ETGVTQSPTHLIKTRGQQVTLRCSSQSGHNTVSWYQQALGQGPQFIFQYYREEENGRGNFPPRFSGLQFPNYSSELNVNALELDDSALYLCAQEMVSGELFFGEGSRLTVL.

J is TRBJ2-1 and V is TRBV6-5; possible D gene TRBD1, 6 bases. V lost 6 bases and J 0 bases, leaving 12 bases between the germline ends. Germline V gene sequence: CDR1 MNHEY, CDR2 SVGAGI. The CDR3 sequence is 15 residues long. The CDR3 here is CASRPTGSSYNEQFF. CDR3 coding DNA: TGTGCCAGCAGACCCACAGGGAGCTCCTACAATGAGCAGTTCTTC.

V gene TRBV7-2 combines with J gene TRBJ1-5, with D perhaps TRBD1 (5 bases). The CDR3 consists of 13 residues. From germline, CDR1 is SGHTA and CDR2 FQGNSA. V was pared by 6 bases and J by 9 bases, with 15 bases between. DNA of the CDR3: TGTGCCAGCAGTTCCTCGACAGTGACGCCCCAGCATTTT. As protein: CASSSSTVTPQHF.

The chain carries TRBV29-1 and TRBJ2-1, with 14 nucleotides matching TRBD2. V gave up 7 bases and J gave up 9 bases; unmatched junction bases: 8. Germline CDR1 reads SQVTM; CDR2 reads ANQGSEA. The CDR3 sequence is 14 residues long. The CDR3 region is CSALTSGGASEQFF. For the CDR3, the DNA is TGCAGCGCCCTGACTAGCGGGGGGGCGAGTGAGCAGTTCTTC.

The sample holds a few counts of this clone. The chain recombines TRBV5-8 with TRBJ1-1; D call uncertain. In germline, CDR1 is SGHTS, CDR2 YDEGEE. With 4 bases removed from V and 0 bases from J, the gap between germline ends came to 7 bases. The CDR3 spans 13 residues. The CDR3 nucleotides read TGTGCCAGCAGCGCTTACTTGAACACTGAAGCTTTCTTT. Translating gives CASSAYLNTEAFF.

The CDR3 nucleotides read TGCGCCAGCAGCCAATGGGACGGAAACACTGAAGCTTTCTTT. Protein: CASSQWDGNTEAFF. The J gene is TRBJ1-1, the V gene TRBV4-1; a possible D gene is TRBD1 (5 bases). V was shortened by 2 bases and J by 2 bases, with 9 bases between the two germline ends. The CDR3 length is 14 residues. CDR1 is MGHRA and CDR2 is YSYEKL in the germline V gene.